The 27 T cell receptor beta chains given below trace back to one sample, sequenced in a study of graft-versus-host responses after intestinal transplantation. The repertoire was sequenced with immunoSEQ multiplex PCR; TCRdb's copy has only in-frame clones and lacks some. This table holds more than 4,500 clones, roughly 85% found once. Processed graft tissue released its intraepithelial and lamina propria lymphocytes. Sequenced material: ileum tissue, taken 156 days after intestinal transplant. The origin of the receptors is a human patient who received an intestinal transplant, so some T cells may come from the graft donor.

J is TRBJ2-1 and V is TRBV5-6, with a weak D call TRBD1 (6 bases). Germline V CDR1 and CDR2: SGHDT, YYEEEE. V lost 4 bases, J lost 8 bases, and 19 bases lay in between. The CDR3 extends over 15 amino acids. CDR3 bases: TGTGCCAGCAGCCCTACAGGGATGGTAGACGATGAGCAGTTCTTC. Amino acid sequence: CASSPTGMVDDEQFF. The variable domain in full, with the rest retrieved from reference TRBV5-6 and TRBJ2-1, is DAGVTQSPTHLIKTRGQQVTLRCSPKSGHDTVSWYQQALGQGPQFIFQYYEEEERQRGNFPDRFSGHQFPNYSSELNVNALLLGDSALYLCASSPTGMVDDEQFFGPGTRLTVL.

Here the CDR3 DNA reads TGTGCCAGCAGCTTGGCGGGGAATAGCAATCAGCCCCAGCATTTT. This gives the protein CASSLAGNSNQPQHF. The V gene is TRBV5-6, the J gene TRBJ1-5; D not resolved. This CDR3 has 15 amino acids. From germline, CDR1 is SGHDT and CDR2 YYEEEE. V was cut by 0 bases and J by 0 bases, with 7 bases left in between. The variable domain in full, completed from reference TRBV5-6 and TRBJ1-5, reads DAGVTQSPTHLIKTRGQQVTLRCSPKSGHDTVSWYQQALGQGPQFIFQYYEEEERQRGNFPDRFSGHQFPNYSSELNVNALLLGDSALYLCASSLAGNSNQPQHFGDGTRLSIL.

This clone was detected only a few times. The V call is TRBV10-3, the J call TRBJ2-1; 8 positions match TRBD2. The CDR3 has 17 amino acids. Germline CDR1 is ENHRY and CDR2 is SYGVKD. V was pared by 6 bases and J by 4 bases, with 14 bases of the junction left unmatched. The CDR3 DNA follows: TGTGCCATCAGCAAGCGGGAGAAGGTAATTTTGTACAATGAGCAGTTCTTC. Protein product: CAISKREKVILYNEQFF.

The chain has TRBV6-4 and TRBJ2-2, with TRBD2 matching over 14 bases. This CDR3 region has 16 residues. Germline CDR1 reads MRHNA; CDR2 reads SNTAGT. Unmatched junction bases numbered 2, after V lost 2 bases and J lost 6 bases. CDR3 protein: CASSDRGLAGAGELFF. The DNA of the CDR3 is TGTGCCAGCAGTGACCGGGGACTAGCGGGAGCCGGGGAGCTGTTTTTT.

The CDR3 loop reads CASSFGGISYEQFF. The CDR3 region has the DNA TGTGCCAGCAGTTTTGGCGGGATCAGCTATGAGCAGTTCTTC. The chain uses TRBV28 and TRBJ2-1; D possibly corresponds to TRBD2 (6 bases). V lost 3 bases, J lost 8 bases, and 14 bases lay in between. The CDR3 is made up of 14 amino acids. Germline V CDR1 and CDR2: MDHEN, SYDVKM.

The rearrangement joins TRBV9 to TRBJ2-1, with a weak D call TRBD2 (6 bases). Trimming took 0 bases from V and 8 from J, leaving 15 bases between them. This CDR3 is 15 amino acids long. CDR1 SGDLS and CDR2 YYNGEE come from the germline V gene. This CDR3 is CASSVGSGSMDEQFF. As DNA, the CDR3 is TGTGCCAGCAGCGTAGGGAGCGGGTCTATGGATGAGCAGTTCTTC.

CDR3 residues: CASSVGTGYNYEQYF. The CDR3 DNA follows: TGTGCCAGCAGCGTAGGGACAGGTTATAACTACGAGCAGTACTTC. V usage is TRBV9 and J usage is TRBJ2-7; 7 bases align to TRBD1. The CDR3 length is 15 residues. Germline CDR1 SGDLS, CDR2 YYNGEE. V trimming: 0 bases; J trimming: 3 bases; junction bases outside the gene matches: 6.

The rearrangement uses TRBV7-6 and TRBJ2-5; D might be TRBD1 (6 bases). V lost 2 bases and J lost 1, with 14 bases in between. The V gene's germline CDR1 is SGHVS and CDR2 FNYEAQ. This CDR3 has 16 amino acids. In nucleotides, the CDR3 is TGTGCCAGCAGCTTACCTCCTGGGGGCCTCCAAGAGACCCAGTACTTC. Its protein product is CASSLPPGGLQETQYF.

This chain connects TRBV19 to TRBJ2-3; 9 nucleotides line up with TRBD2. Germline-derived CDR1 and CDR2 are LNHDA and SQIVND (reference sequence). With V trimmed by 4 bases and J by 6 bases, 8 bases remained unmatched. There are 15 residues in the CDR3. The CDR3 protein is CASSRRASGVDTQYF. CDR3 bases: TGTGCCAGTAGTAGGAGGGCTAGCGGGGTCGATACGCAGTATTTT.

V usage is TRBV27 and J usage is TRBJ1-5, with D unclear. Trimming removed 0 bases at V and 5 bases at J, with 11 bases between. CDR1 is MNHEY, CDR2 SMNVEV, per germline (reference sequence). The CDR3 extends over 15 amino acids. In DNA form, the CDR3 reads TGTGCCAGCAGTTTATCGTACCTGGGATATCAGCCCCAGCATTTT. It codes for CASSLSYLGYQPQHF.

The rearrangement links TRBV7-2 to TRBJ2-1; the D is unclear. CDR1 is SGHTA, CDR2 FQGNSA, per germline. The V gene lost 3 bases and the J gene lost 5 bases, with 5 bases spanning the gap. CDR3 length: 12 amino acids. The CDR3 DNA is TGTGCCAGCAGCTTCGGCGACAATGAGCAGTTCTTC. Protein sequence: CASSFGDNEQFF. Variable domain in full (rest from reference TRBV7-2 and TRBJ2-1): GAGVSQSPSNKVTEKGKDVELRCDPISGHTALYWYRQSLGQGLEFLIYFQGNSAPDKSGLPSDRFSAERTGGSVSTLTIQRTQQEDSAVYLCASSFGDNEQFFGPGTRLTVL.

V usage is TRBV7-9 and J usage is TRBJ2-3; a weak D match, TRBD2 (5 bases). Trimming shortened V by 1 base and J by 10 bases, and 15 bases separated the two germline ends. This CDR3 has 14 amino acids. Looked up from germline, CDR1 is SEHNR and CDR2 is FQNEAQ (reference sequence). The CDR3 bases are TGTGCCAGCAGCTTAGTTTGGACTCTAAACCCGCAGTATTTT. Its protein product is CASSLVWTLNPQYF.

V and J are TRBV9 and TRBJ2-7; possible D gene TRBD1, 7 bases. This CDR3 spans 14 amino acids. Germline CDR1 SGDLS, CDR2 YYNGEE. V was cut by 8 bases and J by 2 bases, with 17 bases left in between. The CDR3 here is CASSRGTHTYEQYF. CDR3 DNA sequence: TGTGCCAGTTCCAGGGGGACTCATACCTACGAGCAGTACTTC.

This chain uses TRBV9 with TRBJ2-2; TRBD1 is a possible D gene (5 bases). Per germline, CDR1 SGDLS and CDR2 YYNGEE. Deletions cut 3 bases from V and 7 bases from J, with 13 bases between. The CDR3 runs 14 residues. The CDR3 DNA follows: TGTGCCAGCAGCGCATCGAAGGGGCGCGGGGAGCTGTTTTTT. Translation gives CASSASKGRGELFF.

This chain uses TRBV6-5 with TRBJ1-3; D might be TRBD1 (5 bases). Germline CDR1 MNHEY, CDR2 SVGAGI. Trimming stripped 0 bases from V and 2 bases from J, with 8 bases between. This CDR3 region has 15 residues. CDR3 coding DNA: TGTGCCAGCAGTTACTCGAGGGGTACTGGAAACACCATATATTTT. It translates to CASSYSRGTGNTIYF.

The V call is TRBV2, the J call TRBJ2-7; D is perhaps TRBD2 (6 bases). The V end lost 2 bases, the J end lost 0 bases, and 8 bases lay between the germline ends. The germline V gene encodes CDR1 SNHLY and CDR2 FYNNEI. This CDR3 is built from 14 residues. The CDR3 loop is CASSEIGGSYEQYF. CDR3 nucleotides: TGTGCCAGCAGTGAAATCGGGGGCTCCTACGAGCAGTACTTC.

The rearrangement links TRBV2 to TRBJ2-4; D possibly corresponds to TRBD1 (6 bases). This CDR3 comprises 12 residues. V lost 6 bases and J 9 bases, leaving 12 bases between the germline ends. CDR1 is SNHLY and CDR2 is FYNNEI in the germline V gene. The CDR3 protein is CASSRTEAIQYF. The CDR3 coding sequence is TGTGCCAGCAGCCGGACAGAAGCCATTCAGTACTTC.

The CDR3 DNA reads TGTGCCTGGAGTGTAATGGGGGGGGGATACAATGAGCAGTTCTTC. The encoded protein is CAWSVMGGGYNEQFF. The chain has TRBV30 and TRBJ2-1, with 7 bases that match TRBD2. CDR3 length equals 15 residues. J gave up 4 bases and V 0 bases, and 6 bases lay outside the gene matches. Germline CDR1 reads GTSNPN; CDR2 reads SVGIG (reference sequence).

The CDR3 DNA sequence: TGTGCCAGCAGTTCACAGGGGGATCAGCCCCAGCATTTT. Translated: CASSSQGDQPQHF. This rearrangement joins TRBV6-1 to TRBJ1-5; 8 bases are a match to TRBD1. This CDR3 has 13 amino acids. In germline, CDR1 is MNHNS, CDR2 SASEGT. Losses at the gene ends were 5 bases for V and 5 bases for J; bases not matched to a gene: 2.

Written as DNA, the CDR3 is TGTGCCAGCAGCCGTACTGAGGATCCAGAAGCTTTCTTT. It is translated as CASSRTEDPEAFF. The rearrangement uses TRBV7-9 and TRBJ1-1, with no clear D. CDR3 size: 13 residues. CDR1 and CDR2 from the germline V gene are SEHNR and FQNEAQ (reference sequence). The germline V and J ends were trimmed by 5 bases and 8 bases, with 15 bases remaining between them.

The chain recombines TRBV5-6 with TRBJ1-4, with a tentative D call TRBD1 (5 bases). Germline values: CDR1 SGHDT, CDR2 YYEEEE. This CDR3 contains 14 residues. Trimming stripped 2 bases from V and 4 bases from J, with 9 bases between. The CDR3 loop is CASSLPGNNEKLFF. DNA for the CDR3: TGTGCCAGCAGCTTACCAGGGAATAATGAAAAACTGTTTTTT.

The chain uses TRBV5-1 and TRBJ2-7; 10 bases are shared with TRBD1. CDR1 is SGHRS and CDR2 is YFSETQ in the germline V gene. With V trimmed by 4 bases and J by 3 bases, 10 bases remained unmatched. The CDR3 covers 16 residues. For the CDR3, the DNA is TGCGCCAGCAGCCCGGCGACAGGGGGCGCGTTCTACGAGCAGTACTTC. Protein product: CASSPATGGAFYEQYF.

The CDR3 coding sequence is TGTGCCAGCAGGCCCCCGGGACAAGGGCTCTTCGGAGGCTACACCTTC. Its translation is CASRPPGQGLFGGYTF. This rearrangement joins TRBV5-6 to TRBJ1-2; D is perhaps TRBD1 (6 bases). This CDR3 has 16 residues. Trimming removed 5 bases at V and 8 bases at J, with 25 bases between. The V gene's germline CDR1 is SGHDT and CDR2 YYEEEE.

CDR3 nucleotide sequence: TGTGCCTGGACCGAGGGGACCACAGGCACAGATACGCAGTATTTT. Its protein is CAWTEGTTGTDTQYF. The genes are TRBV30 and TRBJ2-3; tentatively, D is TRBD1 or TRBD2 (5 bases each). The germline CDR1 and CDR2 sequences are GTSNPN and SVGIG (reference sequence). V was pared by 4 bases and J by 1 base, with 15 bases between. This CDR3 contains 15 residues.

The chain recombines TRBV18 with TRBJ2-7; the D is unclear. The CDR3 totals 13 residues. V lost 1 base and J 5 bases, leaving 9 bases between the germline ends. The germline CDR1 and CDR2 sequences are KGHSH and LQKENI. The DNA for the CDR3 is TGTGCCAGCTCACCACGGGCAGATAACGAGCAGTACTTC. Translated, it gives CASSPRADNEQYF.

The chain combines TRBV6-5 with TRBJ2-5, with D uncertain. Germline V CDR1 and CDR2: MNHEY, SVGAGI. CDR3 length: 11 amino acids. With 6 bases removed from V and 4 bases from J, the gap between germline ends came to 6 bases. As DNA, the CDR3 is TGTGCCAGCAGCCACGGAGAGACCCAGTACTTC. Protein product: CASSHGETQYF.

The chain joins TRBV18 to TRBJ2-7, with D perhaps assigned TRBD1 or TRBD2 (5 bases each). Trimming pared 5 bases from V and 2 bases from J, leaving 13 bases between. CDR1 is KGHSH and CDR2 is LQKENI in the germline V gene. The CDR3 runs 14 residues. DNA of the CDR3: TGTGCCAGCTCAGGATTCCGGGACCCCTACGAGCAGTACTTC. It translates to CASSGFRDPYEQYF.